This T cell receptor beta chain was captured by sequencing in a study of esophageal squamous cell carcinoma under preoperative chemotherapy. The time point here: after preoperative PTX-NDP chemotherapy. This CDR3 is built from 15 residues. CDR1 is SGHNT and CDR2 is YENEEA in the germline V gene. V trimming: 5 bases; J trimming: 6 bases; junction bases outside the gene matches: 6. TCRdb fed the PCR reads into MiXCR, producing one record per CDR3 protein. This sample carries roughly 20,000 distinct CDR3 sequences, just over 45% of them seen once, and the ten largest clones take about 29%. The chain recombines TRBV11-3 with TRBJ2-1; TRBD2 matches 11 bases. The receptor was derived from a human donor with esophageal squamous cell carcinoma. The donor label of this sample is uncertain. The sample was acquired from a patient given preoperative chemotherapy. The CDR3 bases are TGTGCCAGCAGCAACCTAGCGGGAGGCTGCAATGAGCAGTTCTTC. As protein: CASSNLAGGCNEQFF.